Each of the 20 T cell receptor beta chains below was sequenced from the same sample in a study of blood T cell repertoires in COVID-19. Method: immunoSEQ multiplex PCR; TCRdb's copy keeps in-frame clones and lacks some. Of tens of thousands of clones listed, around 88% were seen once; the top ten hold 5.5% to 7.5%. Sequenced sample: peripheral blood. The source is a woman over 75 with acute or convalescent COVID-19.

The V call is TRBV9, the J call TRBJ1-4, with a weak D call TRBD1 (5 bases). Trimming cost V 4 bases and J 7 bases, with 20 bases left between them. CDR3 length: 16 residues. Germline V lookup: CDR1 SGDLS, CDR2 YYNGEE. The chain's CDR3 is CASSLDIGGSTEKLFF. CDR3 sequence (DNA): TGTGCCAGCAGCCTGGACATCGGAGGGAGTACTGAAAAACTGTTTTTT.

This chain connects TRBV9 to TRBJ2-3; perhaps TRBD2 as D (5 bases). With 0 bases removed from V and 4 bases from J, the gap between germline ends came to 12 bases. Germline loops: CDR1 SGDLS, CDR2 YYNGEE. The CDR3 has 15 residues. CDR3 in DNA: TGTGCCAGCAGCGTAGCGGCGGGTCGAGCAGATACGCAGTATTTT. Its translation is CASSVAAGRADTQYF.

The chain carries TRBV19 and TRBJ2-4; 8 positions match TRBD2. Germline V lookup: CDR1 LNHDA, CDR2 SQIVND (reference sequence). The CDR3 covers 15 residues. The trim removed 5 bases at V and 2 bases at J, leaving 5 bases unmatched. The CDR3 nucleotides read TGTGCCAGTAGTCGGGCTAGCGGGCCCAAAAACATTCAGTACTTC. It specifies CASSRASGPKNIQYF.

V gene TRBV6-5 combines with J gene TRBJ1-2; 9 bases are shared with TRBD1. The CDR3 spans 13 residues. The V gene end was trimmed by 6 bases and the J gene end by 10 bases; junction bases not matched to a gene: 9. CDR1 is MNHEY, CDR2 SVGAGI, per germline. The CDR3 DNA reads TGTGCCAGCAGCCCGGACAGGGGCCAGGACTACACCTTC. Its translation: CASSPDRGQDYTF.

CDR3 coding DNA: TGTGCCTGGAGACCGACGGGAGCCGGAGATACGCAGTATTTT. Translated, it gives CAWRPTGAGDTQYF. The rearrangement joins TRBV30 to TRBJ2-3; D is perhaps TRBD2 (6 bases). Trimming cost V 3 bases and J 5 bases, with 15 bases left between them. From germline, CDR1 is GTSNPN and CDR2 SVGIG (reference sequence). The CDR3 is 14 residues long.

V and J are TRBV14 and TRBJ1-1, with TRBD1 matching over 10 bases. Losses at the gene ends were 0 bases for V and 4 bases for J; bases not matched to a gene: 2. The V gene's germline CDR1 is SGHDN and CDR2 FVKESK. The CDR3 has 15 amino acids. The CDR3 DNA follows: TGTGCCAGCAGCCAAGAAGACAGGGGGCCCACTGAAGCTTTCTTT. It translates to CASSQEDRGPTEAFF.

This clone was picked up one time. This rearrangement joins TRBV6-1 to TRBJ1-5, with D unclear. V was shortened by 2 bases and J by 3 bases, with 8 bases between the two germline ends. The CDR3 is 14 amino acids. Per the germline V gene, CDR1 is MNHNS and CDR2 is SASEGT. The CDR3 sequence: CASSELGNNQPQHF. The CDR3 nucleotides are TGTGCCAGCAGTGAACTCGGGAACAATCAGCCCCAGCATTTT.

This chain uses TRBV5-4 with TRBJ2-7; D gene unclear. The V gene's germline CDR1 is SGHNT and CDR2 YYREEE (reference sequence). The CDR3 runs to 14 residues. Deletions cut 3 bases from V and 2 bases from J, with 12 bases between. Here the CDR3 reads CASSSGQSTYEQYF. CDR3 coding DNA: TGTGCCAGCAGCTCAGGCCAGTCAACCTACGAGCAGTACTTC.

DNA of the CDR3: TGTGCCAGCAGCGTACCGGGGAACACAGATACGCAGTATTTT. This gives the protein CASSVPGNTDTQYF. The chain employs TRBV5-5 and TRBJ2-3, with a weak D call TRBD2 (5 bases). V lost 4 bases, J lost 2 bases, and 11 bases lay in between. The germline V gene encodes CDR1 SGHKS and CDR2 YYEKEE (reference sequence). The CDR3 spans 14 residues.

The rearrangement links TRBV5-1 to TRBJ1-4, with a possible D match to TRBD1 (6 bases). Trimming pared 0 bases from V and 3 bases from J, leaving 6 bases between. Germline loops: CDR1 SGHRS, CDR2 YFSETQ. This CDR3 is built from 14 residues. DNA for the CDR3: TGCGCCAGCAGCTTGGCAGGGGCTAATGAAAAACTGTTTTTT. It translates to CASSLAGANEKLFF.

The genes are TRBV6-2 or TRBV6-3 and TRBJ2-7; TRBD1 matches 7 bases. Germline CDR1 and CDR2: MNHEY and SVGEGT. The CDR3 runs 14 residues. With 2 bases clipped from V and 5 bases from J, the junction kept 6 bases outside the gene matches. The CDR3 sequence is CASSYLGTANEQYF. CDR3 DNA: TGTGCCAGCAGTTACCTAGGGACAGCTAACGAGCAGTACTTC.

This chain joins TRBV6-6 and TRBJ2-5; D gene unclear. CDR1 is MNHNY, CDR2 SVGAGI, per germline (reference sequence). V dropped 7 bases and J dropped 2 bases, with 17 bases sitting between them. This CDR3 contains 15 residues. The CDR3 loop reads CASTVTSPPQETQYF. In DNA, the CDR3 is TGTGCCAGCACCGTAACAAGTCCACCGCAAGAGACCCAGTACTTC.

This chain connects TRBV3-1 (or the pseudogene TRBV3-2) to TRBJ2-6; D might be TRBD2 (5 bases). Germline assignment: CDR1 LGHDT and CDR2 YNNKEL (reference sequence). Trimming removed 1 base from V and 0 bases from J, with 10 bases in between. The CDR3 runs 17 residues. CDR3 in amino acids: CASSQGGWDSGANVLTF. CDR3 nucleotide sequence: TGTGCCAGCAGCCAAGGAGGGTGGGACTCTGGGGCCAACGTCCTGACTTTC.

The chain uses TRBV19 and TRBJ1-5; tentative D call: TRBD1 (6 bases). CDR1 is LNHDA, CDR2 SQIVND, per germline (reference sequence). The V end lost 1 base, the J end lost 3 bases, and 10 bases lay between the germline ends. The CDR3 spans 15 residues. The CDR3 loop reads CASSIVGGDNQPQHF. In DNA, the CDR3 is TGTGCCAGTAGTATAGTTGGGGGCGACAATCAGCCCCAGCATTTT.

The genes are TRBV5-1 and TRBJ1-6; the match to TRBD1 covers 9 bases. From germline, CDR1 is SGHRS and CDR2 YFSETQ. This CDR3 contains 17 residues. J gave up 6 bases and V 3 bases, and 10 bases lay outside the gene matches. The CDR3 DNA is TGCGCCAGCAGCTCTGGGGGACAGGGCAGGGGTAATTCACCCCTCCACTTT. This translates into CASSSGGQGRGNSPLHF. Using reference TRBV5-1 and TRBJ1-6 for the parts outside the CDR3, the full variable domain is KAGVTQTPRYLIKTRGQQVTLSCSPISGHRSVSWYQQTPGQGLQFLFEYFSETQRNKGNFPGRFSGRQFSNSRSEMNVSTLELGDSALYLCASSSGGQGRGNSPLHFGNGTRLTVT.

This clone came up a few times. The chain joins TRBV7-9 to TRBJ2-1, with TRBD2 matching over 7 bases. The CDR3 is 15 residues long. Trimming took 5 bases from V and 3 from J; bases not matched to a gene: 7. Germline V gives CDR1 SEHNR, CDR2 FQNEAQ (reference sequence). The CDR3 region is CASSPRGGSYNEQFF. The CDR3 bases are TGTGCCAGCAGCCCCCGGGGAGGGAGCTACAATGAGCAGTTCTTC.

CDR3 residues: CASSILPAGKTGELFF. For the CDR3, the DNA is TGTGCCAGCAGCATTCTACCGGCGGGAAAAACCGGGGAGCTGTTTTTT. V usage is TRBV2 and J usage is TRBJ2-2; D is perhaps TRBD2 (6 bases). The CDR3 runs to 16 residues. V was clipped by 6 bases and J by 5 bases, with 19 bases between them. Germline V gene lookup returns CDR1 SNHLY and CDR2 FYNNEI. Supplemented by reference TRBV2 and TRBJ2-2, the full variable domain reads EPEVTQTPSHQVTQMGQEVILRCVPISNHLYFYWYRQILGQKVEFLVSFYNNEISEKSEIFDDQFSVERPDGSNFTLKIRSTKLEDSAMYFCASSILPAGKTGELFFGEGSRLTVL.

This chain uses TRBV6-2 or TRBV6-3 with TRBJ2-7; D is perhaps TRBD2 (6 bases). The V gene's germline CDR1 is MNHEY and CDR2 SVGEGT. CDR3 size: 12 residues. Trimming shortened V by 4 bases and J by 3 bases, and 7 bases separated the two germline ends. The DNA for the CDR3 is TGTGCCAGCAGTTTTAGCGGCTACGAGCAGTACTTC. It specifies CASSFSGYEQYF.

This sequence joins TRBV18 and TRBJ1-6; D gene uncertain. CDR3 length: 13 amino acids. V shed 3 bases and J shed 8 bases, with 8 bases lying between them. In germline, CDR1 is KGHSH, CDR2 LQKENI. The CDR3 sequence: CASSPRLDSPLHF. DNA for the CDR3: TGTGCCAGCTCACCGAGATTGGATTCACCCCTCCACTTT.

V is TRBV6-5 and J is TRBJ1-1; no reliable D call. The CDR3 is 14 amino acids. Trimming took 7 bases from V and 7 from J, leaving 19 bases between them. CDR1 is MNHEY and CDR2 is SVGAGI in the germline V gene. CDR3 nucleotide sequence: TGTGCCAGCACCTCAGAGGGTACTCGTCATGAAGCTTTCTTT. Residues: CASTSEGTRHEAFF.